The 11 T cell receptor beta chains presented below share a single source sample, sequenced in a study of blood T cell repertoires in COVID-19. Clones were sequenced by immunoSEQ multiplex PCR, and TCRdb holds only the in-frame ones, with some missing. The repertoire includes approximately 130,000 clones, 75% to 90% of them detected once, and about 18% sits in the top ten. Sequencing used peripheral blood. These receptors originate from a woman in her fifties or sixties who had recovered from COVID-19.

Here the CDR3 reads CASSLGRRASGNEQFF. CDR3 coding DNA: TGTGCCAGCAGCTTAGGAAGGAGGGCGAGTGGAAATGAGCAGTTCTTC. The chain employs TRBV13 and TRBJ2-1, with D possibly matching TRBD2 (6 bases). V lost 0 bases and J lost 7, with 16 bases in between. This CDR3 spans 16 amino acids. Per germline, CDR1 PRHDT and CDR2 FYEKMQ (reference sequence).

There are a few counts of this clone. In nucleotides, the CDR3 is TGTGCCAGCAGACGACAGGAATTCACAGATACGCAGTATTTT. It is translated as CASRRQEFTDTQYF. The chain links TRBV6-5 to TRBJ2-3; perhaps TRBD1 as D (6 bases). CDR3 length: 14 amino acids. Germline assignment: CDR1 MNHEY and CDR2 SVGAGI. The V gene lost 6 bases and the J gene lost 2 bases, with 12 bases spanning the gap.

This chain uses TRBV29-1 with TRBJ2-1, with TRBD2 matching over 11 bases. V dropped 7 bases and J dropped 7; count of bases not matched to a gene: 6. The CDR3 totals 13 residues. Germline V lookup: CDR1 SQVTM, CDR2 ANQGSEA. For the CDR3, the DNA is TGCAGCGCGGGACTAGCGGACGGTAATGAGCAGTTCTTC. This sequence encodes CSAGLADGNEQFF.

This chain links TRBV6-5 with TRBJ1-1; TRBD1 is a possible D gene (6 bases). Germline CDR1 reads MNHEY; CDR2 reads SVGAGI. This CDR3 is 15 amino acids long. Trimming removed 7 bases at V and 2 bases at J, with 17 bases between. Written as DNA, the CDR3 is TGTGCCAGCACTATACAGGGAAACGGAAACACTGAAGCTTTCTTT. Its protein is CASTIQGNGNTEAFF.

About this clone itself: A much larger clone sits a single nucleotide away, making a read error possible. This chain connects TRBV7-8 to TRBJ1-1; D is uncertain. The V and J ends lost 3 bases and 1 base respectively, with 6 bases between them. The germline gives CDR1 SGHVS, CDR2 FQNEAQ. The CDR3 is 13 amino acids. CDR3 protein: CASSFLQNTEAFF. The DNA for the CDR3 is TGTGCCAGCAGCTTTTTACAGAACACTGAAGCTTTCTTT.

This clone has only a few counts. V usage is TRBV2 and J usage is TRBJ2-5; the D gene is possibly TRBD1 (7 bases). V dropped 6 bases and J dropped 9 bases, with 14 bases sitting between them. Germline V lookup: CDR1 SNHLY, CDR2 FYNNEI. This CDR3 contains 12 residues. CDR3 coding DNA: TGTGCCAGCAGGACCGACAGGGAGGCCCAGTACTTC. Translated: CASRTDREAQYF.

DNA of the CDR3: TGTGCCAGCAGCTTTAGGACAGGGGAAGCTTTCTTT. This codes for CASSFRTGEAFF. The chain links TRBV5-5 to TRBJ1-1; 8 nucleotides match TRBD1. The CDR3 is 12 residues long. Per germline, CDR1 SGHKS and CDR2 YYEKEE (reference sequence). Trimming cost V 2 bases and J 8 bases; bases outside gene matches: 2.

The chain recombines TRBV11-2 with TRBJ1-2; D possibly corresponds to TRBD1 (6 bases). There are 13 residues in the CDR3. The germline V and J ends were trimmed by 4 bases and 5 bases, with 11 bases remaining between them. CDR1 is SGHAT, CDR2 FQNNGV, per germline. CDR3 region: CASSSTTGYGYTF. Here the CDR3 DNA reads TGTGCCAGCAGCTCAACAACAGGGTATGGCTACACCTTC.

The V gene is TRBV6-5, the J gene TRBJ2-1, with D uncertain. The V and J ends lost 9 bases and 4 bases respectively, with 10 bases between them. Looked up from germline, CDR1 is MNHEY and CDR2 is SVGAGI. This CDR3 spans 12 amino acids. This CDR3 reads CASGAAYNEQFF. The DNA of the CDR3 is TGTGCCAGTGGCGCGGCGTACAATGAGCAGTTCTTC.

The V gene is TRBV19, the J gene TRBJ1-1; weak D call: TRBD1 (5 bases). V lost 5 bases to trimming and J lost 2 bases, with 15 bases between them. CDR1 LNHDA and CDR2 SQIVND come from the germline V gene (reference sequence). The CDR3 extends over 15 amino acids. CDR3 amino acids: CASSPWGDVNTEAFF. CDR3 nucleotide sequence: TGTGCCAGTAGTCCTTGGGGGGACGTTAACACTGAAGCTTTCTTT.

The chain recombines TRBV3-1 (or the pseudogene TRBV3-2) with TRBJ1-2; 10 bases are shared with TRBD1. Germline loops: CDR1 LGHDT, CDR2 YNNKEL (reference sequence). The length of the CDR3 is 12 residues. V shed 3 bases, J shed 13 bases, and the junction held 5 bases outside the gene matches. The CDR3: CASSQRQGAFTF. Here the CDR3 DNA reads TGTGCCAGCAGCCAGCGACAGGGGGCCTTCACCTTC.